This passage covers 26 T cell receptor beta chains from one sample sequenced in a study of prognosis after radiotherapy for stage I lung cancer (dated by TCRdb to about 2021). Instrument on record: Illumina HiSeq 3000. Two rounds of multiplex PCR were performed to amplify the TCR beta CDR3 region from genomic DNA. The first PCR round used primers specific to each TRBV and TRBJ gene, with sequences filed in Chinese patent CN105087789A. TCRdb redid the processing of the public reads, applying fastp at Q25 and MiXCR, and retained in-frame beta chains. Rows with one shared CDR3 protein collapse into an entry with the most common genes and DNA. The table for this sample lists nearly 35,000 distinct CDR3 sequences; approximately 36% of them were counted only once. Clones ranked in the top ten supply approximately 17% of the sample. This material consisted of PBMCs, taken before or after stereotactic body radiation therapy (not recorded which). These receptors came from a donor over 45 with non-small cell lung cancer.

In the case of this clonotype: A much larger clone lies a single base off, so this may be a read error. The J gene is TRBJ2-5, the V gene TRBV9; 11 bases are a match to TRBD1. V was clipped by 4 bases and J by 5 bases; unmatched bases: 7. The V gene's germline CDR1 is SGDLS and CDR2 YYNGEE. CDR3 size: 15 residues. The chain's CDR3 is CASSTRDRGTETQYF. The DNA of the CDR3 is TGTGCCAGCAGCACCCGGGACAGGGGGACGGAGACCCAGTACTTC.

This clonotype came up a few times. A read error is possible here, since a much larger clone lies one base away. The chain couples TRBV24-1 to TRBJ2-5; 8 bases agree with TRBD1. The CDR3 length is 13 residues. Germline CDR1 is KGHDR and CDR2 is SFDVKD. The CDR3 is CATSRGLQETRYF. CDR3 DNA: TGTGCCACCAGCAGGGGGCTCCAAGAGACCCGGTACTTC.

A note on this clonotype: This likely traces to a read error, being one base from a far larger clone. This chain links TRBV6-2 or TRBV6-3 with TRBJ2-3; TRBD1 aligns across 8 bases. The CDR3 length is 14 residues. Germline CDR1 and CDR2: MNHEY and SVGEGT. J was trimmed by 5 bases and V by 7 bases; bases with no gene match: 8. The CDR3, as DNA: TGTGCCAGCATTGAGAACAGGGGGAGAGATACGCAGTATTTT. Its protein product is CASIENRGRDTQYF.

This clonotype was seen many times. The V and J genes are TRBV7-9 and TRBJ2-7; D might be TRBD2 (6 bases). V lost 1 base and J lost 7, with 14 bases in between. The CDR3 has 14 amino acids. Germline CDR1 SEHNR, CDR2 FQNEAQ (reference sequence). CDR3 sequence reads: CASSLGAREREQYF. DNA of the CDR3: TGTGCCAGCAGCTTAGGGGCCCGGGAGCGGGAGCAGTACTTC.

The V and J genes are TRBV5-1 and TRBJ2-7; 11 positions match TRBD2. CDR3 length equals 15 residues. J lost 1 base, V lost 6 bases, and 6 bases had no gene match. CDR1 is SGHRS and CDR2 is YFSETQ in the germline V gene. The CDR3 DNA follows: TGCGCCAGCATCTCGGGGACTAGCGGATCCTACGAGCAGTACTTC. Translating gives CASISGTSGSYEQYF.

The genes are TRBV2 and TRBJ2-2, with D uncertain. This CDR3 comprises 15 residues. Trimming removed 3 bases from V and 2 bases from J, with 10 bases in between. From germline, CDR1 is SNHLY and CDR2 FYNNEI. CDR3 coding DNA: TGTGCCAGCAGTGAGAGACATGTTAACACCGGGGAGCTGTTTTTT. Residues: CASSERHVNTGELFF.

In this sample, this clonotype turned up many times. This sequence joins TRBV2 and TRBJ2-5; weak D call: TRBD2 (7 bases). CDR3 size: 13 residues. The V end lost 7 bases, the J end lost 5 bases, and 14 bases lay between the germline ends. From germline, CDR1 is SNHLY and CDR2 FYNNEI. CDR3 in amino acids: CASKEGGLETQYF. The CDR3 DNA reads as TGTGCCAGCAAAGAGGGGGGGCTGGAGACCCAGTACTTC.

The chain couples TRBV30 to TRBJ1-5; 9 bases line up with TRBD1. With 2 bases clipped from V and 2 bases from J, the junction kept 7 bases outside the gene matches. Germline lookup yields CDR1 GTSNPN and CDR2 SVGIG (reference sequence). This CDR3 is 16 amino acids long. The CDR3 loop reads CAWSQARTGGNQPQHF. CDR3 nucleotide sequence: TGTGCCTGGAGTCAGGCCAGGACAGGGGGCAATCAGCCCCAGCATTTT. The full variable domain, completed using reference TRBV30 and TRBJ1-5, is SQTIHQWPATLVQPVGSPLSLECTVEGTSNPNLYWYRQAAGRGLQLLFYSVGIGQISSEVPQNLSASRPQDRQFILSSKKLLLSDSGFYLCAWSQARTGGNQPQHFGDGTRLSIL.

This clonotype was counted ten times or more. The rearrangement uses TRBV2 and TRBJ2-1; D remains ambiguous. The CDR3 sequence is 15 residues long. Deletions cut 7 bases from V and 0 bases from J, with 13 bases between. The germline gives CDR1 SNHLY, CDR2 FYNNEI. The CDR3 region has the DNA TGTGCCAGCACCCCCGCCCCGCTCTCCTACAATGAGCAGTTCTTC. Protein sequence: CASTPAPLSYNEQFF.

In its sample, this clonotype was seen many times. The chain combines TRBV14 with TRBJ2-7; TRBD2 might be the D (5 bases). The CDR3 contains 13 residues. Germline V gives CDR1 SGHDN, CDR2 FVKESK. Trimming took off 9 bases at V and 6 bases at J, with 18 bases between the two ends. DNA for the CDR3: TGTGCCAGTTCCCGGACGGGGATGGGCGAGCAGTACTTC. Translated, it gives CASSRTGMGEQYF.

Concerning this clonotype: A far larger clone is one base from this, pointing to a likely read error. This chain uses TRBV6-4 with TRBJ2-7, with D possibly being TRBD2 (6 bases). Germline V gene lookup returns CDR1 MRHNA and CDR2 SNTAGT. The V end was cut by 7 bases, the J end by 3 bases, with 16 bases between. CDR3 length: 14 residues. The chain's CDR3 is CASIKARGGYEQYF. The CDR3 bases are TGTGCCAGCATTAAGGCGAGGGGAGGCTACGAGCAGTACTTC.

As regards this clonotype: It may be a read error: a sequence one base away is much more abundant. The chain recombines TRBV27 with TRBJ1-1; 7 bases agree with TRBD1. This CDR3 spans 13 amino acids. Looked up from germline, CDR1 is MNHEY and CDR2 is SMNVEV (reference sequence). CDR3 sequence: CASSLSRPGGALF. CDR3 sequence (DNA): TGTGCCAGCAGTTTATCCCGGCCAGGGGGAGCTCTCTTT.

With respect to this clonotype: It may be a read error: a sequence one base away is much more abundant. The rearrangement links TRBV25-1 to TRBJ1-4, with a possible D match to TRBD1 (5 bases). This CDR3 region has 13 residues. Germline loops: CDR1 MGHDK, CDR2 SYGVNS. Trimming cost V 1 base and J 13 bases, with 13 bases left between them. The DNA of the CDR3 is TGTGCCAGCAGTGAATGTGGTCGGGACTTACTGTTTTTT. Its protein is CASSECGRDLLFF.

The rearrangement joins TRBV6-1 to TRBJ1-5; D not certain. CDR1 and CDR2 (germline): MNHNS, SASEGT. Between the trimmed V and J ends, which lost 4 bases and 6 bases, there was a span of 19 bases. The CDR3 contains 16 residues. CDR3 in amino acids: CASSALGKGVGQPQHF. CDR3 sequence (DNA): TGTGCCAGCAGTGCACTGGGAAAGGGAGTCGGTCAGCCCCAGCATTTT.

The genes are TRBV7-9 and TRBJ2-7, with 11 bases matching TRBD2. V gave up 2 bases and J gave up 0 bases; unmatched junction bases: 3. CDR1 and CDR2 from the germline V gene are SEHNR and FQNEAQ (reference sequence). The CDR3 has 16 residues. The CDR3 DNA sequence: TGTGCCAGCAGCTTAAGACTAGCGGGGAACTCCTACGAGCAGTACTTC. Its translation: CASSLRLAGNSYEQYF.

At least ten counts were recorded for this clonotype. The rearrangement links TRBV7-9 to TRBJ2-7, with 9 bases aligning to TRBD1. Germline CDR1 is SEHNR and CDR2 is FQNEAQ (reference sequence). The length of the CDR3 is 12 residues. Trimming removed 1 base from V and 10 bases from J; junction bases left unmatched: 2. DNA of the CDR3: TGTGCCAGCAGCTTAGGGGGACAGGGACAGTACTTC. This codes for CASSLGGQGQYF.

Turning to this clonotype: A far larger clone is just one base off, so this is likely a read error. V and J are TRBV27 and TRBJ2-5; maybe TRBD2 (6 bases). Germline loops: CDR1 MNHEY, CDR2 SMNVEV (reference sequence). This CDR3 has 13 residues. CDR3 sequence: CASRWAGTDEHFF. In DNA form, the CDR3 reads TGTGCCAGCCGTTGGGCGGGAACGGATGAGCATTTCTTC.

There are many counts of this clonotype. The chain combines TRBV4-2 with TRBJ2-3; 8 nucleotides agree with TRBD2. The CDR3 sequence is 17 residues long. Germline V gene data show CDR1 as LGHNA and CDR2 as YNFKEQ. The ends lost 0 bases at V and 6 bases at J; junction bases unmatched: 11. CDR3 protein: CASSQESPSGRGDTQYF. The CDR3 bases are TGTGCCAGCAGCCAAGAGAGTCCTAGCGGGCGGGGGGATACGCAGTATTTT.

This clonotype was recorded many times. CDR3 in amino acids: CSVDPEGTQYF. As DNA, the CDR3 is TGCAGCGTTGATCCAGAAGGGACCCAGTACTTC. V usage is TRBV29-1 and J usage is TRBJ2-5; D gene uncertain. The V end was cut by 3 bases, the J end by 7 bases, with 9 bases between. Germline assignment: CDR1 SQVTM and CDR2 ANQGSEA. This CDR3 region has 11 residues.

This clonotype has at least ten counts. V gene TRBV12-3 or TRBV12-4 combines with J gene TRBJ2-5; weak D call: TRBD2 (6 bases). The CDR3 totals 13 residues. V was pared by 3 bases and J by 4 bases, with 9 bases between. CDR3 DNA sequence: TGTGCCAGCAGTTTGGGGAGGAGAGAGACCCAGTACTTC. Protein product: CASSLGRRETQYF.

With regard to this clonotype: This sequence may be a read error, since a much larger clone differs from it by one base. The genes are TRBV2 and TRBJ2-3, with D perhaps matching TRBD1 or TRBD2 (5 bases each). The CDR3 has 15 residues. Germline CDR1 reads SNHLY; CDR2 reads FYNNEI. Trimming took off 5 bases at V and 7 bases at J, with 19 bases between the two ends. This chain's CDR3 is CASSPTGTTSHTQYF. The CDR3 coding sequence is TGTGCCAGCAGTCCCACCGGGACCACCTCGCATACGCAGTATTTT.

This clonotype is termed medium-sized. The chain combines TRBV6-1 with TRBJ2-2; 7 nucleotides agree with TRBD2. The germline V gene has CDR1 MNHNS and CDR2 SASEGT. V dropped 1 base and J dropped 4; count of bases not matched to a gene: 3. The CDR3 runs to 15 residues. For the CDR3, the DNA is TGTGCCAGCAGTGAAGAAGGGAGGGGCACCGGGGAGCTGTTTTTT. This translates into CASSEEGRGTGELFF.

In this sample, this clonotype turned up many times. CDR3 in amino acids: CASSAELNTEAFF. The CDR3 DNA is TGTGCCAGCAGTGCCGAGTTGAACACTGAAGCTTTCTTT. J is TRBJ1-1 and V is TRBV28; D is uncertain. V was shortened by 5 bases and J by 0 bases, with 7 bases between the two germline ends. The germline V gene has CDR1 MDHEN and CDR2 SYDVKM. The CDR3 has 13 amino acids.

This clonotype was seen at least ten times. The chain recombines TRBV25-1 with TRBJ1-3; possible D gene TRBD1, 6 bases. Germline V gene lookup returns CDR1 MGHDK and CDR2 SYGVNS. This CDR3 has 14 amino acids. Trimming pared 6 bases from V and 4 bases from J, leaving 13 bases between. The CDR3 protein is CASSGTGRGNTIYF. Here the CDR3 DNA reads TGTGCCAGCAGCGGCACAGGGAGAGGAAACACCATATATTTT.

This clonotype was seen repeatedly, ten times or more. This chain joins TRBV5-1 and TRBJ2-3; D possibly corresponds to TRBD2 (7 bases). V gave up 0 bases and J gave up 0 bases, with 11 bases separating them. This CDR3 comprises 16 residues. Germline CDR1 reads SGHRS; CDR2 reads YFSETQ. The DNA for the CDR3 is TGCGCCAGCAGCTTGGACCGGGGGGCTAGCACAGATACGCAGTATTTT. Amino acids: CASSLDRGASTDTQYF.

This clonotype was detected once. At one end the junction does not follow the germline gene, possibly because of a read error. The genes are TRBV30 and TRBJ1-2; D is perhaps TRBD1 (5 bases). The CDR3 totals 15 residues. Per germline, CDR1 GTSNPN and CDR2 SVGIG (reference sequence). The CDR3 DNA follows: TGTGCCGCACCGACGGTGGTGGGGCCCAACTATGACTACACCTTC. Translation gives CAAPTVVGPNYDYTF.